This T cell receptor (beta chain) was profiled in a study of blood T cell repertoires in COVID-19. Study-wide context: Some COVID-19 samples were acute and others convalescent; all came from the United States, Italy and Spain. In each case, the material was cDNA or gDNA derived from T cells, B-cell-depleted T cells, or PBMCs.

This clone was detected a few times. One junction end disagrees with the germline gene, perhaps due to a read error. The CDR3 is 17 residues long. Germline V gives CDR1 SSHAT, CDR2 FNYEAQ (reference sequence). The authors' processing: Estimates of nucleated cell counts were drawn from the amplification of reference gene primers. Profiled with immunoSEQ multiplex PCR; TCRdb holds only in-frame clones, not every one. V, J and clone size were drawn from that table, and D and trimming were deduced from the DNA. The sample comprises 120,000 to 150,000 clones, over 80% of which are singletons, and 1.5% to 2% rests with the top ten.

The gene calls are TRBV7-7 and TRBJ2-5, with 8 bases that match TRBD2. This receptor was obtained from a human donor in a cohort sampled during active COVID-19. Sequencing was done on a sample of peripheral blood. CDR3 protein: CASSLSLGLAGQETQYF. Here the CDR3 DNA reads TGTGCTAGCAGCTTAAGTCTCGGGCTAGCGGGCCAAGAGACCCAGTACTTC.